Listed below are T cell receptor beta chains from one sample, sequenced in a study of T cell repertoires in cytomegalovirus infection. Each CDR3 protein is one row after TCRdb ran MiXCR on the reads. The sample contains 700,000 to 850,000 distinct CDR3 sequences, 32% of which appear only once. No antigens are known for them. Source: cultured CD8+ T cells from PBMCs, taken from culture after CMV antigen stimulation. The origin of the receptors is a human donor in good health (CMV status not recorded). Some clones in this sample may be carry-over from other donors' samples. The conserved cysteine and the conserved F or W are not part of the CDR3 here. Clone size, where shown, is once, few, many, or a class for clones that have expanded.

>TRBV5-6|.
ASSLLPSGGYNEQF
>TRBV2|.
ASSEVIYEQY
>TRBV5-8|few
ASSFLFEANTGELF
>TRBV7-6|.
ASSPRPTHLYGYT
>TRBV25-1|.
VSSGGQDTQY
>TRBV10-3|few
AISGMVLSAGRSNEQF
>TRBV7-2|many
ASSLGYGGSNQPQH
>TRBV7-6|.
ASSLSTRNYGYT
>TRBV7-8|few
ASSLISGGGLGTDTQY
>TRBV19|few
ASSIVPSINEQF
>TRBV7-6|.
ASSALPPPQGLGDTQY
>TRBV15|.
ATSRDWLDLENSPLH
>TRBV7-3|many
ASSSGQTSTDTQY
>TRBV4-3|few
ASSQDLILAGRTGELF
>TRBV27|few
ASSWYGTDTQY
>TRBV20-1|.
SARLEGNYGYT
>TRBV6-2/TRBV6-3|few
ASSYTDRGRIVSYNEQF